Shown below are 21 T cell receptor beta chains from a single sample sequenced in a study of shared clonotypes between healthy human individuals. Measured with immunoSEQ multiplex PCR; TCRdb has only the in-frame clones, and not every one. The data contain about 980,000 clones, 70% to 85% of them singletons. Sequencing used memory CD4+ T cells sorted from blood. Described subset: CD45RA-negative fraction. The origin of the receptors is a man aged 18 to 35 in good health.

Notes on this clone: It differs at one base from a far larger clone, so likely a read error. Here the CDR3 reads CTWKSATEAFF. CDR3 DNA: TGTACCTGGAAATCAGCCACGGAAGCTTTCTTT. The chain employs TRBV30 and TRBJ1-1, with D unclear. Germline V gene data show CDR1 as GTSNPN and CDR2 as SVGIG (reference sequence). The CDR3 is made up of 11 amino acids. The whole variable domain, remainder taken from reference TRBV30 and TRBJ1-1, is SQTIHQWPATLVQPVGSPLSLECTVEGTSNPNLYWYRQAAGRGLQLLFYSVGIGQISSEVPQNLSASRPQDRQFILSSKKLLLSDSGFYLCTWKSATEAFFGQGTRLTVV.

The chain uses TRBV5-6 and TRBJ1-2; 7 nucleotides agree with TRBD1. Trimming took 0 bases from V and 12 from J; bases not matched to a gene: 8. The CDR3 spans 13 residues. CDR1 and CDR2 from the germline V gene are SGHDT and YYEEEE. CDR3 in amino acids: CASSLVETGWNTF. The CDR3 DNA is TGTGCCAGCAGCTTGGTGGAGACAGGGTGGAACACCTTC. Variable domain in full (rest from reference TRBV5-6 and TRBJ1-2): DAGVTQSPTHLIKTRGQQVTLRCSPKSGHDTVSWYQQALGQGPQFIFQYYEEEERQRGNFPDRFSGHQFPNYSSELNVNALLLGDSALYLCASSLVETGWNTFGSGTRLTVV.

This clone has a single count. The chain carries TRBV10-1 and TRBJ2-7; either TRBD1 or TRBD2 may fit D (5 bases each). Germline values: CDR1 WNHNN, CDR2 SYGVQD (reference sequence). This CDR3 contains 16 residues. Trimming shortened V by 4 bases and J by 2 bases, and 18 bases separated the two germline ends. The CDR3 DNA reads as TGCGCCAGCAGTGCTGGTACCGGGACGGCAACCTACGAGCAGTACTTC. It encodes CASSAGTGTATYEQYF.

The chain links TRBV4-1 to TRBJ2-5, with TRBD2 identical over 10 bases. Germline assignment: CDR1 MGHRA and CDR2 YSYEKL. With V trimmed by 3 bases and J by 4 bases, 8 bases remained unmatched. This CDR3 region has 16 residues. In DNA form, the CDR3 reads TGCGCCAGCAGCCAGATGGGGACTAGCGTTGGAGAGACCCAGTACTTC. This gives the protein CASSQMGTSVGETQYF.

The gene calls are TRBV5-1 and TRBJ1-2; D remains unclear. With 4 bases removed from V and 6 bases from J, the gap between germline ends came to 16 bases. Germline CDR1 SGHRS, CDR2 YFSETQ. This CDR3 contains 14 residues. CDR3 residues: CASSPSGDLHGYTF. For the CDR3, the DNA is TGCGCCAGCAGCCCTTCTGGGGATCTACATGGCTACACCTTC.

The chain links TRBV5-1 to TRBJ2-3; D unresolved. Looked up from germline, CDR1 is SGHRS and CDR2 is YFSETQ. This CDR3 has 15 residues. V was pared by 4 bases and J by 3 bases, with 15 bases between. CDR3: CASSTAGPQTDTQYF. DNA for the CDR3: TGCGCCAGCAGCACCGCCGGGCCCCAGACAGATACGCAGTATTTT.

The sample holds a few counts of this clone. CDR3 sequence: CASSPLTGGTDTQYF. CDR3 bases: TGTGCCAGCTCACCATTGACCGGTGGGACAGATACGCAGTATTTT. The chain recombines TRBV18 with TRBJ2-3; no clear D. The CDR3 runs to 15 residues. Trimming removed 2 bases from V and 3 bases from J, with 12 bases in between. Germline CDR1 KGHSH, CDR2 LQKENI.

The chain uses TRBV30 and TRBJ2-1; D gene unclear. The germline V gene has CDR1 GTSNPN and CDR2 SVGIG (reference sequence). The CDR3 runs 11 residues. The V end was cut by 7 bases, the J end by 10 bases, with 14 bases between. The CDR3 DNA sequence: TGTGCCTTGGAACTCTTAAGGGAGCAGTTCTTC. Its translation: CALELLREQFF.

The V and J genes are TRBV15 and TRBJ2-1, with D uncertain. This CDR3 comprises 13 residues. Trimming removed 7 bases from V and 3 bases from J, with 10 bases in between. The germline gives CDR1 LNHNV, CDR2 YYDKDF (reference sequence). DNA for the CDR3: TGTGCCACCAAGTGGGGTGGCTACAATGAGCAGTTCTTC. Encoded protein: CATKWGGYNEQFF.

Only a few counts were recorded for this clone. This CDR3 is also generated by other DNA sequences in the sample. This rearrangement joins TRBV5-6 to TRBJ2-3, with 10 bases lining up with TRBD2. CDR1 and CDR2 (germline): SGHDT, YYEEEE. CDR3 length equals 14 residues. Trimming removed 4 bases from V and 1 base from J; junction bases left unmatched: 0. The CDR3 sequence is CASSGLAGTDTQYF. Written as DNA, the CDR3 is TGTGCCAGCAGCGGACTAGCGGGCACAGATACGCAGTATTTT.

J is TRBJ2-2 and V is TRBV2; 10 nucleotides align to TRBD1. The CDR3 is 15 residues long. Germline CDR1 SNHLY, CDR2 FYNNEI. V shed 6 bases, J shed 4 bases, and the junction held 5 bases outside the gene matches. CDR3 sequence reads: CASRGDRGGTGELFF. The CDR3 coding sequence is TGTGCCAGCAGGGGGGACAGGGGCGGCACCGGGGAGCTGTTTTTT.

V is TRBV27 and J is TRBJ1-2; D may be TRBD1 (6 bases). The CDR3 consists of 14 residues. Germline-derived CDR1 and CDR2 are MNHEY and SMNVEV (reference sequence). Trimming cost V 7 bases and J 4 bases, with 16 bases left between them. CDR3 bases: TGTGCCAGCACTCAGAGTGGGGGCCTCTATGGCTACACCTTC. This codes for CASTQSGGLYGYTF.

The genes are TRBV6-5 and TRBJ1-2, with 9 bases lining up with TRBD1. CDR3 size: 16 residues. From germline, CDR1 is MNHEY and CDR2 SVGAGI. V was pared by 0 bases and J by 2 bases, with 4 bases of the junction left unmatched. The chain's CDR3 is CASSYSRGQGNYGYTF. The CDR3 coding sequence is TGTGCCAGCAGTTACTCTCGGGGACAGGGAAACTATGGCTACACCTTC.

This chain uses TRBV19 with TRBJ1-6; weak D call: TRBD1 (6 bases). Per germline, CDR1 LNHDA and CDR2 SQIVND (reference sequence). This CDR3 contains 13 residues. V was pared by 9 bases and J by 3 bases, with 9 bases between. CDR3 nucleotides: TGTGCCAGCCGACAGGACTATAATTCACCCCTCCACTTT. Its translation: CASRQDYNSPLHF.

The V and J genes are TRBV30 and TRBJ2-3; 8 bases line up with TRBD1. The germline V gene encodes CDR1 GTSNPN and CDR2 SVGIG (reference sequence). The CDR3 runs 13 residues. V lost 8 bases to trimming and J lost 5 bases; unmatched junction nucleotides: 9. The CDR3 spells CAGGQGAGDTQYF. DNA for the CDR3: TGTGCCGGCGGGCAGGGGGCAGGAGATACGCAGTATTTT.

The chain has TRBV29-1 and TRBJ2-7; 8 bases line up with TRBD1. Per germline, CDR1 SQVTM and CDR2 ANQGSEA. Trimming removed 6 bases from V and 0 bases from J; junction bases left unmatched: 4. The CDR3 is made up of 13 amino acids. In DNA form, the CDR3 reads TGCAGCGTCACAGGGGGGAGCTCCTACGAGCAGTACTTC. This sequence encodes CSVTGGSSYEQYF.

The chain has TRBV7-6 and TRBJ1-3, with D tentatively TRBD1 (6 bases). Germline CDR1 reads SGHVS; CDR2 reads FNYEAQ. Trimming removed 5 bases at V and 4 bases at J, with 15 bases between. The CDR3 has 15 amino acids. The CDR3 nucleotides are TGTGCCAGCAGCCAACCTTATGGGGGCGGAAACACCATATATTTT. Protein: CASSQPYGGGNTIYF.

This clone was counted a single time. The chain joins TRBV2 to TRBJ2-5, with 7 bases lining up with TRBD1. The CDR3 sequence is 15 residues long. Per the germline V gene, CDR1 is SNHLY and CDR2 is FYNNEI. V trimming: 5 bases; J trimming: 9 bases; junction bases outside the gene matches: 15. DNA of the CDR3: TGTGCCAGCAGTAATTTACTGACAGGGCCCGGGGCCCAGTACTTC. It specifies CASSNLLTGPGAQYF.

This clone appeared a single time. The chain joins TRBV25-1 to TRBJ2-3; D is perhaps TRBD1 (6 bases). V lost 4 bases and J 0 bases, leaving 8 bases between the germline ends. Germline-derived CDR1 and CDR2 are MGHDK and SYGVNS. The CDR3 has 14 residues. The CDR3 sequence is CASSGGRSTDTQYF. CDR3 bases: TGTGCCAGCAGTGGGGGGCGGAGCACAGATACGCAGTATTTT.

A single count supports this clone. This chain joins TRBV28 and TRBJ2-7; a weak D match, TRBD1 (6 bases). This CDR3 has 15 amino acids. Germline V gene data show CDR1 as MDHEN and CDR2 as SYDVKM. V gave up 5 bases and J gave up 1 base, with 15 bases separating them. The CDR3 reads CASSANRAPSYEQYF. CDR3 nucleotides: TGTGCCAGCAGTGCCAACAGGGCCCCTTCCTACGAGCAGTACTTC.

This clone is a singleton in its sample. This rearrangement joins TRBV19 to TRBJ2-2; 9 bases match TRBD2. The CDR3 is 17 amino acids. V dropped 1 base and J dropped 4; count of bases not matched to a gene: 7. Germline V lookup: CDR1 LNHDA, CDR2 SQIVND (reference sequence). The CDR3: CASSIGGSGRITGELFF. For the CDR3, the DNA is TGTGCCAGTAGTATAGGGGGCAGCGGGAGGATCACCGGGGAGCTGTTTTTT.